One and the same sample provided the 24 T cell receptor beta chains below, sequenced in a study of blood T cell repertoires in COVID-19. This table comes from immunoSEQ multiplex PCR, and its TCRdb copy is limited to in-frame clones, with some not included. Of around 130,000 clones listed, under 85% are singletons. Sequencing input: PBMCs or T cells enriched from blood (not recorded which). The origin of the receptors is a young man who had recovered from COVID-19.

This clone was found a few times. The chain uses TRBV7-9 and TRBJ2-7; TRBD2 agrees at 8 bases. In germline, CDR1 is SEHNR, CDR2 FQNEAQ (reference sequence). V dropped 5 bases and J dropped 2; count of bases not matched to a gene: 8. This CDR3 has 15 amino acids. The CDR3 coding sequence is TGTGCCAGCAGCCCACCTAGCGGGCCTACCTACGAGCAGTACTTC. Translated: CASSPPSGPTYEQYF. Based on the CDR3 plus reference TRBV7-9 and TRBJ2-7, the full variable domain is DTGVSQNPRHKITKRGQNVTFRCDPISEHNRLYWYRQTLGQGPEFLTYFQNEAQLEKSRLLSDRFSAERPKGSFSTLEIQRTEQGDSAMYLCASSPPSGPTYEQYFGPGTRLTVT.

This rearrangement joins TRBV19 to TRBJ2-1; D gene unclear. Trimming took off 6 bases at V and 7 bases at J, with 19 bases between the two ends. The germline V gene encodes CDR1 LNHDA and CDR2 SQIVND (reference sequence). The CDR3 runs 15 residues. CDR3 amino acids: CASRALRRFENEQFF. The CDR3, as DNA: TGTGCCAGTAGGGCTCTGAGGCGATTCGAAAATGAGCAGTTCTTC.

This chain joins TRBV5-1 and TRBJ2-2; 7 nucleotides line up with TRBD2. In germline, CDR1 is SGHRS, CDR2 YFSETQ. The CDR3 consists of 17 residues. Trimming took 1 base from V and 5 from J; bases not matched to a gene: 11. CDR3: CASSLRAAGVDTGELFF. The DNA of the CDR3 is TGCGCCAGCAGCTTGCGGGCGGCGGGGGTTGATACCGGGGAGCTGTTTTTT.

V and J are TRBV5-5 and TRBJ1-5, with 9 bases that match TRBD1. The germline V gene has CDR1 SGHKS and CDR2 YYEKEE (reference sequence). There are 17 residues in the CDR3. With V trimmed by 0 bases and J by 5 bases, 9 bases remained unmatched. CDR3 DNA: TGTGCCAGCAGCTTGGGAGCCTCCCGGGACAGGGATCAGCCCCAGCATTTT. Amino acid sequence: CASSLGASRDRDQPQHF. Complete variable domain (other parts from reference TRBV5-5 and TRBJ1-5): DAGVTQSPTHLIKTRGQQVTLRCSPISGHKSVSWYQQVLGQGPQFIFQYYEKEERGRGNFPDRFSARQFPNYSSELNVNALLLGDSALYLCASSLGASRDRDQPQHFGDGTRLSIL.

The gene calls are TRBV7-2 and TRBJ2-1; D gene unclear. The CDR3 totals 12 residues. CDR1 and CDR2 from the germline V gene are SGHTA and FQGNSA. Trimming stripped 4 bases from V and 4 bases from J, with 5 bases between. For the CDR3, the DNA is TGTGCCAGCAGCTCTCGTTACAATGAGCAGTTCTTC. Translating gives CASSSRYNEQFF.

The chain combines TRBV7-3 with TRBJ2-1; 9 bases match TRBD2. With 6 bases clipped from V and 9 bases from J, the junction kept 9 bases outside the gene matches. In germline, CDR1 is SGHTA, CDR2 FQGTGA. CDR3 length: 14 residues. The DNA for the CDR3 is TGTGCCAGCAGTACCGGGACTAGCCGTGCTGAGCAGTTCTTC. Protein: CASSTGTSRAEQFF.

This clone was observed once. The chain recombines TRBV7-9 with TRBJ2-3, with a possible D match to TRBD1 (5 bases). V was cut by 5 bases and J by 0 bases, with 15 bases left in between. The CDR3 extends over 16 amino acids. The germline V gene encodes CDR1 SEHNR and CDR2 FQNEAQ (reference sequence). In DNA, the CDR3 is TGTGCCAGCAGCGCCGTGACAAGGGGTAGCACAGATACGCAGTATTTT. Protein sequence: CASSAVTRGSTDTQYF.

The chain combines TRBV11-1 with TRBJ1-6; 7 positions match TRBD1. Trimming took 5 bases from V and 5 from J; bases not matched to a gene: 3. The CDR3 runs 14 residues. The germline CDR1 and CDR2 sequences are SGHAT and FQDESV (reference sequence). Written as DNA, the CDR3 is TGTGCCAGCAGCACAACAGGGGATAATTCACCCCTCCACTTT. This encodes CASSTTGDNSPLHF. The full variable domain, with the rest looked up from reference TRBV11-1 and TRBJ1-6, is EAEVAQSPRYKITEKSQAVAFWCDPISGHATLYWYRQILGQGPELLVQFQDESVVDDSQLPKDRFSAERLKGVDSTLKIQPAELGDSAMYLCASSTTGDNSPLHFGNGTRLTVT.

This clone appeared once. The chain is built from TRBV18 and TRBJ1-2; TRBD1 is a possible D gene (6 bases). Per germline, CDR1 KGHSH and CDR2 LQKENI. The CDR3 is 16 amino acids. Deletions cut 1 base from V and 5 bases from J, with 17 bases between. CDR3 in DNA: TGTGCCAGCTCACCACGCGGAAGGACAGCCCTATATGGCTACACCTTC. Its protein product is CASSPRGRTALYGYTF.

This chain uses TRBV6-5 with TRBJ1-6; 9 bases match TRBD1. V lost 0 bases and J lost 12; bases outside the gene matches: 6. CDR1 MNHEY and CDR2 SVGAGI come from the germline V gene. The CDR3 totals 15 residues. CDR3 sequence reads: CASSYSWTGDIPLHF. In DNA form, the CDR3 reads TGTGCCAGCAGTTACTCGTGGACAGGGGATATACCCCTCCACTTT.

V usage is TRBV7-9 and J usage is TRBJ1-4; possibly TRBD1 for D (6 bases). V lost 2 bases and J lost 7, with 11 bases in between. This CDR3 is built from 14 residues. In germline, CDR1 is SEHNR, CDR2 FQNEAQ (reference sequence). The CDR3 here is CASSLQGSGEKLFF. As DNA, the CDR3 is TGTGCCAGCAGCTTACAGGGGTCGGGTGAAAAACTGTTTTTT.

The chain carries TRBV6-5 and TRBJ1-6, with TRBD1 identical over 10 bases. CDR3 length: 14 amino acids. The junction had 3 bases not matched to a gene; V was cut back by 6 bases and J by 7 bases. The germline gives CDR1 MNHEY, CDR2 SVGAGI. The CDR3 region has the DNA TGTGCCAGCAGGAGGGACAGGGGAAATTCACCCCTCCACTTT. It is translated as CASRRDRGNSPLHF.

V and J are TRBV11-3 and TRBJ2-1; the D is unclear. The germline V gene encodes CDR1 SGHNT and CDR2 YENEEA. The CDR3 runs to 13 residues. Between the trimmed V and J ends, which lost 1 base and 10 bases, there was a span of 11 bases. The CDR3 coding sequence is TGTGCCAGCAGCTTAGGGGTGGGTAGCGAGCAGTTCTTC. It yields the protein CASSLGVGSEQFF.

The chain recombines TRBV27 with TRBJ2-2; 9 nucleotides align to TRBD1. From germline, CDR1 is MNHEY and CDR2 SMNVEV (reference sequence). The CDR3 contains 20 residues. With 3 bases clipped from V and 5 bases from J, the junction kept 19 bases outside the gene matches. In DNA, the CDR3 is TGTGCCAGCAGTTTTCGTGCATCATGGGGGGACAGGGTTGGGACCGGGGAGCTGTTTTTT. It yields the protein CASSFRASWGDRVGTGELFF.

The chain links TRBV7-9 to TRBJ1-1; the D is unclear. Trimming left V 3 bases short and J 1 base short, with 6 bases between. Germline V lookup: CDR1 SEHNR, CDR2 FQNEAQ (reference sequence). The CDR3 runs to 13 residues. The CDR3 loop is CASSLTSNTEAFF. CDR3 nucleotides: TGTGCCAGCAGCTTGACATCGAACACTGAAGCTTTCTTT.

The chain employs TRBV2 and TRBJ1-6, with no clear D. This CDR3 is built from 16 residues. V was trimmed by 6 bases and J by 1 base, leaving 13 bases between them. The germline gives CDR1 SNHLY, CDR2 FYNNEI. CDR3 amino acids: CASRERTDSYNSPLHF. The CDR3 DNA reads TGTGCCAGCAGGGAGCGCACCGATTCCTATAATTCACCCCTCCACTTT. Based on the CDR3 plus reference TRBV2 and TRBJ1-6, the full variable domain is EPEVTQTPSHQVTQMGQEVILRCVPISNHLYFYWYRQILGQKVEFLVSFYNNEISEKSEIFDDQFSVERPDGSNFTLKIRSTKLEDSAMYFCASRERTDSYNSPLHFGNGTRLTVT.

This chain joins TRBV2 and TRBJ2-7; TRBD2 agrees at 10 bases. The CDR3 loop spans 13 amino acids. The germline CDR1 and CDR2 sequences are SNHLY and FYNNEI. The V segment lost 6 bases and the J segment 4 bases; nucleotides outside the gene matches: 3. The chain's CDR3 is CASSTSGNYEQYF. The CDR3 DNA reads TGTGCCAGCAGCACTAGCGGGAATTACGAGCAGTACTTC.

The rearrangement joins TRBV7-7 to TRBJ2-3; 7 nucleotides line up with TRBD2. The germline V gene encodes CDR1 SSHAT and CDR2 FNYEAQ (reference sequence). This CDR3 has 15 amino acids. The ends lost 1 base at V and 3 bases at J; junction bases unmatched: 4. CDR3 loop: CASSLGGSLTDTQYF. The CDR3 DNA is TGTGCCAGCAGCTTAGGCGGGAGTCTAACAGATACGCAGTATTTT.

CDR3 protein: CASRGGREQYF. DNA of the CDR3: TGTGCCAGCAGGGGAGGGAGAGAGCAGTACTTC. The chain links TRBV2 to TRBJ2-7, with 7 bases lining up with TRBD2. Germline CDR1 and CDR2: SNHLY and FYNNEI. The J segment lost 7 bases and the V segment lost 6 bases, leaving 3 bases of the junction unmatched. The CDR3 covers 11 residues.

The chain combines TRBV11-2 with TRBJ2-7, with D possibly being TRBD2 (6 bases). The germline V gene has CDR1 SGHAT and CDR2 FQNNGV. This CDR3 is 13 amino acids long. Trimming stripped 4 bases from V and 5 bases from J, with 12 bases between. The CDR3 DNA is TGTGCCAGCAGCTGGGACTTTCGGAACGAGCAGTACGTC. Translating gives CASSWDFRNEQYV.

The rearrangement links TRBV3-1 (or the pseudogene TRBV3-2) to TRBJ2-7, with a tentative D call TRBD1 (5 bases). Trimming removed 1 base at V and 1 base at J, with 8 bases between. This CDR3 has 14 amino acids. Germline CDR1 LGHDT, CDR2 YNNKEL (reference sequence). The CDR3 sequence: CASSQVDSSYEQYF. The CDR3 DNA is TGTGCCAGCAGCCAAGTCGACAGTTCCTACGAGCAGTACTTC.

This rearrangement joins TRBV9 to TRBJ1-5, with a possible D match to TRBD1 (5 bases). Germline V CDR1 and CDR2: SGDLS, YYNGEE. The CDR3 is 18 residues long. Between the trimmed V and J ends, which lost 2 bases and 2 bases, there was a span of 20 bases. The CDR3, as DNA: TGTGCCAGCAGCGTCCAGAGTTTAGGGCAGGGATGCAATCAGCCCCAGCATTTT. As protein: CASSVQSLGQGCNQPQHF.

The CDR3: CASSTWTGGYSGELFF. CDR3 DNA: TGTGCCAGTAGTACCTGGACAGGGGGCTATTCCGGGGAGCTGTTTTTT. The chain carries TRBV19 and TRBJ2-2; TRBD1 matches at 11 bases. Trimming took 4 bases from V and 6 from J; bases not matched to a gene: 7. The CDR3 sequence is 16 residues long. In germline, CDR1 is LNHDA, CDR2 SQIVND (reference sequence).

The chain has TRBV28 and TRBJ2-7, with a weak D call TRBD1 (8 bases). Trimming took 7 bases from V and 6 from J, leaving 19 bases between them. Germline-derived CDR1 and CDR2 are MDHEN and SYDVKM. This CDR3 spans 14 amino acids. The CDR3 is CASNLMGGTGEQYF. CDR3 DNA sequence: TGTGCCAGCAATCTAATGGGGGGGACAGGCGAGCAGTACTTC.